This T cell receptor beta chain was captured by sequencing in a study of radiotherapy plus CTLA-4 blockade in lung cancer. For the study at large: Disease control reached over 30%, with objective responses in 15% to 20%. Notes on the study in general: Researchers report tumor-derived TCR clones expanding in blood after radiotherapy plus ipilimumab. The authors reported that early blood T cell clone dynamics, with interferon-beta, best predicted response.

Comments on this clone: Its antigen is unknown. Within the sample, other DNA sequences also encode this same CDR3.

V lost 5 bases and J 0 bases, leaving 11 bases between the germline ends. This CDR3 has 15 amino acids. Germline-derived CDR1 and CDR2 are SGHNT and YENEEA. The study gave focal radiation plus ipilimumab CTLA-4 blockade to patients with chemo-refractory metastatic non-small-cell lung cancer. The data were produced by immunoSEQ multiplex PCR, yet TCRdb's version contains in-frame clones alone and is incomplete. This sample has around 120,000 clones; just under 80% occur once, and the top ten carry approximately 5%. This chain uses TRBV11-3 with TRBJ2-1; D is unclear. The TCR originated in a human donor with non-small cell lung cancer who had a partial response to radiotherapy plus ipilimumab. The sequences come from peripheral blood, collected from a patient treated with radiotherapy plus ipilimumab. The CDR3 DNA is TGTGCCAGCAGCCCCTCTAGGAGCTCCTACAATGAGCAGTTCTTC. It is translated as CASSPSRSSYNEQFF.